Below, 25 T cell receptor beta chains from the same sample are listed, as sequenced in a study of T cell repertoires in cytomegalovirus infection. TCRdb re-called the reads through MiXCR, storing one row per CDR3 protein. Among a few hundred thousand distinct CDR3 sequences, roughly 13% were seen once, and the ten largest hold around 9%. Input material: PBMCs. The receptor set was obtained from a human donor in good health (CMV status not recorded). Some clones in this sample may be carry-over from other donors' samples.

This clonotype was recorded a few times. The rearrangement joins TRBV15 to TRBJ1-4; no definite D call. Germline V gene sequence: CDR1 LNHNV, CDR2 YYDKDF (reference sequence). The V end lost 1 base, the J end lost 8 bases, and 17 bases lay between the germline ends. This CDR3 region has 16 residues. The CDR3 DNA reads TGTGCCACCAGCAGAGGAGGAGCGCTTAGAGAGGAAAAACTGTTTTTT. This translates into CATSRGGALREEKLFF.

Turning to this clonotype: Germline and junction disagree at one end, which may indicate a read error. J is TRBJ2-1 and V is TRBV7-3, with 7 bases identical to TRBD1. The CDR3 runs to 15 residues. The germline gives CDR1 SGHTA, CDR2 FQGTGA. This CDR3 is CAGSLDGQVTNGQFF. The CDR3 region has the DNA TGTGCCGGCAGCTTAGACGGACAGGTCACCAATGGGCAGTTCTTC.

This clonotype appeared many times. V is TRBV6-2 or TRBV6-3 and J is TRBJ2-3, with unresolved D. This CDR3 contains 15 residues. The germline V gene has CDR1 MNHEY and CDR2 SVGEGT. The V and J ends lost 0 bases and 0 bases respectively, with 7 bases between them. The CDR3 sequence is CASSYSRASTDTQYF. The DNA for the CDR3 is TGTGCCAGCAGTTACTCAAGGGCTAGCACAGATACGCAGTATTTT.

The chain is built from TRBV9 and TRBJ2-3; D might be TRBD1 or TRBD2, each matching 5 bases. The germline V gene has CDR1 SGDLS and CDR2 YYNGEE. Between the trimmed V and J ends, which lost 0 bases and 6 bases, there was a span of 5 bases. The CDR3 covers 12 residues. CDR3 sequence reads: CASSVGDDTQYF. CDR3 in DNA: TGTGCCAGCAGCGTAGGGGACGATACGCAGTATTTT. The full variable domain, rest sourced from reference TRBV9 and TRBJ2-3, is DSGVTQTPKHLITATGQRVTLRCSPRSGDLSVYWYQQSLDQGLQFLIQYYNGEERAKGNILERFSAQQFPDLHSELNLSSLELGDSALYFCASSVGDDTQYFGPGTRLTVL.

This clonotype was counted only a few times. The chain carries TRBV6-5 and TRBJ2-7, with 12 bases fitting TRBD2. The CDR3 spans 15 residues. V was clipped by 5 bases and J by 2 bases; unmatched bases: 4. Germline V gene lookup returns CDR1 MNHEY and CDR2 SVGAGI. The CDR3 is CASSRLAGVPYEQYF. Written as DNA, the CDR3 is TGTGCCAGCAGTCGACTAGCGGGAGTTCCCTACGAGCAGTACTTC.

This clonotype was detected only once. This chain connects TRBV18 to TRBJ1-5, with D possibly matching TRBD1 (6 bases). The V and J ends lost 2 bases and 7 bases respectively, with 15 bases between them. The CDR3 sequence is 15 residues long. The V gene's germline CDR1 is KGHSH and CDR2 LQKENI. The CDR3 nucleotides are TGTGCCAGCTCACCAGGGGGGGCGGGCAGCCAGCCCCAGCATTTT. Protein product: CASSPGGAGSQPQHF. Using reference TRBV18 and TRBJ1-5 for the parts outside the CDR3, the full variable domain is NAGVMQNPRHLVRRRGQEARLRCSPMKGHSHVYWYRQLPEEGLKFMVYLQKENIIDESGMPKERFSAEFPKEGPSILRIQQVVRGDSAAYFCASSPGGAGSQPQHFGDGTRLSIL.

This clonotype showed up many times. V and J are TRBV5-1 and TRBJ1-1, with 7 positions matching TRBD1. Germline V gene sequence: CDR1 SGHRS, CDR2 YFSETQ. The CDR3 runs 14 residues. Trimming took 4 bases from V and 1 from J; bases not matched to a gene: 4. CDR3 DNA: TGCGCCAGCAGCAGGGGGCCCGGGAACACTGAAGCTTTCTTT. This encodes CASSRGPGNTEAFF. Combining the CDR3 with reference TRBV5-1 and TRBJ1-1 gives the whole variable domain KAGVTQTPRYLIKTRGQQVTLSCSPISGHRSVSWYQQTPGQGLQFLFEYFSETQRNKGNFPGRFSGRQFSNSRSEMNVSTLELGDSALYLCASSRGPGNTEAFFGQGTRLTVV.

This clonotype was recorded a few times. The chain joins TRBV6-2 or TRBV6-3 to TRBJ1-5, with unresolved D. Germline CDR1 is MNHEY and CDR2 is SVGEGT. Trimming took 0 bases from V and 6 from J, leaving 9 bases between them. The CDR3 covers 14 residues. CDR3 loop: CASSYSAYRQPQHF. Here the CDR3 DNA reads TGTGCCAGCAGTTACTCAGCGTATCGTCAGCCCCAGCATTTT.

Turning to this clonotype: The DNA is omitted, as the CDR3 cannot be located on it reliably, and the CDR3 follows TCRdb's listing. J is TRBJ2-7 and V is TRBV28; the D call in the table, TRBD2, was not verified against the DNA. A total of 15 residues make up the CDR3, ends included. Germline CDR1 is MDHEN and CDR2 is SYDVKM. Here the CDR3 reads CASSFAGGSSYELYF.

This chain connects TRBV12-3 or TRBV12-4 to TRBJ1-4; D possibly corresponds to TRBD1 (5 bases). The CDR3 sequence is 15 residues long. The V gene lost 3 bases and the J gene lost 8 bases, with 16 bases spanning the gap. CDR3 sequence reads: CASSFSSGLGEKLFF. The CDR3 DNA sequence: TGTGCCAGCAGTTTCAGCTCGGGGCTAGGAGAAAAACTGTTTTTT.

This clonotype has at least ten counts. The chain has TRBV20-1 and TRBJ2-3, with unresolved D. Germline V CDR1 and CDR2: DFQATT, SNEGSKA (reference sequence). There are 13 residues in the CDR3. Trimming pared 1 base from V and 1 base from J, leaving 6 bases between. The CDR3 sequence: CSARVLGTDTQYF. For the CDR3, the DNA is TGCAGTGCTAGAGTCTTGGGCACAGATACGCAGTATTTT.

This clonotype has ten or more counts. This CDR3 reads CASSLVQGGNIQYF. The CDR3 DNA reads TGTGCCAGCAGCTTAGTTCAGGGTGGAAACATTCAGTACTTC. This chain joins TRBV7-9 and TRBJ2-4; D is possibly TRBD1 (5 bases). The V and J ends lost 1 base and 6 bases respectively, with 10 bases between them. CDR1 is SEHNR, CDR2 FQNEAQ, per germline (reference sequence). The CDR3 consists of 14 residues.

To note about this clonotype: Being one base from a much bigger clone, this may be a read error. This chain connects TRBV19 to TRBJ2-3; D possibly matches TRBD1 or TRBD2 (5 bases each). CDR1 LNHDA and CDR2 SQIVND come from the germline V gene (reference sequence). V was shortened by 4 bases and J by 7 bases, with 21 bases between the two germline ends. CDR3 length: 16 amino acids. For the CDR3, the DNA is TGTGCCAGTAGTAAGGAGGAGAGGGGTGAAGGAAATACGCAGTATTTT. It specifies CASSKEERGEGNTQYF.

This clonotype was seen at least ten times. The chain employs TRBV7-2 and TRBJ1-1; D gene unclear. CDR1 SGHTA and CDR2 FQGNSA come from the germline V gene. V shed 2 bases and J shed 6 bases, with 10 bases lying between them. There are 13 residues in the CDR3. CDR3 sequence reads: CASSLSVRPEAFF. CDR3 in DNA: TGTGCCAGCAGCTTAAGTGTGAGGCCTGAAGCTTTCTTT.

The sample holds many counts of this clonotype. The V and J genes are TRBV28 and TRBJ2-7, with 11 bases matching TRBD1. Germline CDR1 reads MDHEN; CDR2 reads SYDVKM. The CDR3 contains 16 residues. The trim removed 3 bases at V and 3 bases at J, leaving 7 bases unmatched. The CDR3 sequence is CASSFLPGQGDYEQYF. CDR3 nucleotide sequence: TGTGCCAGCAGTTTCTTGCCGGGACAGGGGGACTACGAGCAGTACTTC.

This chain joins TRBV5-4 and TRBJ2-1, with 11 bases that match TRBD2. This CDR3 region has 15 residues. Per germline, CDR1 SGHNT and CDR2 YYREEE (reference sequence). V lost 2 bases and J lost 7; bases outside the gene matches: 5. The DNA for the CDR3 is TGTGCCAGCAGCTTAAGGCTAGCGGGAGGTAATGAGCAGTTCTTC. Protein product: CASSLRLAGGNEQFF.

This clonotype was found many times. The V gene is TRBV7-2, the J gene TRBJ2-7; the D gene is possibly TRBD1 (5 bases). Germline-derived CDR1 and CDR2 are SGHTA and FQGNSA. Trimming stripped 2 bases from V and 4 bases from J, with 9 bases between. The CDR3 has 13 residues. CDR3 bases: TGTGCCAGCAGCTTAATCCAGGGTTACGAGCAGTACTTC. Its protein product is CASSLIQGYEQYF. Full variable domain (missing parts from reference TRBV7-2 and TRBJ2-7): GAGVSQSPSNKVTEKGKDVELRCDPISGHTALYWYRQSLGQGLEFLIYFQGNSAPDKSGLPSDRFSAERTGGSVSTLTIQRTQQEDSAVYLCASSLIQGYEQYFGPGTRLTVT.

The CDR3 nucleotides read TGTGCCAGCAGTGAGATCCAGCCGAACACTGAAGCTTTCTTT. Amino acids: CASSEIQPNTEAFF. The chain uses TRBV2 and TRBJ1-1; D is ambiguous. The CDR3 has 14 residues. The V gene's germline CDR1 is SNHLY and CDR2 FYNNEI. V was shortened by 3 bases and J by 1 base, with 9 bases between the two germline ends.

The J gene is TRBJ2-6, the V gene TRBV9; D unresolved. Germline values: CDR1 SGDLS, CDR2 YYNGEE. V was clipped by 3 bases and J by 2 bases, with 12 bases between them. CDR3 length: 16 residues. This CDR3 reads CASSARMGTGANVLTF. In nucleotides, the CDR3 is TGTGCCAGCAGCGCCCGAATGGGGACTGGGGCCAACGTCCTGACTTTC.

In its sample, this clonotype was seen a few times. This chain joins TRBV6-2 or TRBV6-3 and TRBJ2-2; TRBD2 matches 8 bases. Germline CDR1 MNHEY, CDR2 SVGEGT. The CDR3 spans 15 residues. Germline trimming cut 2 bases from V and 7 bases from J; bases unmatched to any gene: 6. CDR3 DNA sequence: TGTGCCAGCAGTTACAGGCGGGAGGAGGTCGGGGAGCTGTTTTTT. It encodes CASSYRREEVGELFF.

The sample holds many counts of this clonotype. The chain uses TRBV7-2 and TRBJ2-7, with 10 bases identical to TRBD2. The CDR3 has 15 amino acids. Trimming at V came to 2 bases and at J to 3 bases, leaving 4 bases not matched to a gene. Germline loops: CDR1 SGHTA, CDR2 FQGNSA. Written as DNA, the CDR3 is TGTGCCAGCAGCTTATTGAGGACTAGCGGCTACGAGCAGTACTTC. Protein product: CASSLLRTSGYEQYF. Drawing the rest from reference TRBV7-2 and TRBJ2-7, the complete variable domain is GAGVSQSPSNKVTEKGKDVELRCDPISGHTALYWYRQSLGQGLEFLIYFQGNSAPDKSGLPSDRFSAERTGGSVSTLTIQRTQQEDSAVYLCASSLLRTSGYEQYFGPGTRLTVT.

Ten or more counts support this clonotype. The gene calls are TRBV7-3 and TRBJ2-5; 8 bases agree with TRBD1. In germline, CDR1 is SGHTA, CDR2 FQGTGA. The CDR3 is 13 amino acids. V gave up 3 bases and J gave up 7 bases; unmatched junction bases: 4. DNA for the CDR3: TGTGCCAGCAGCTTGGACAGGGTGGGGACCCAGTACTTC. It codes for CASSLDRVGTQYF.

The chain employs TRBV19 and TRBJ2-1, with a possible D match to TRBD1 (5 bases). V lost 6 bases and J lost 6, with 9 bases in between. Germline V gene sequence: CDR1 LNHDA, CDR2 SQIVND (reference sequence). The CDR3 extends over 12 amino acids. This CDR3 is CASRGVGNEQFF. CDR3 nucleotide sequence: TGTGCCAGTAGAGGGGTGGGCAATGAGCAGTTCTTC. Complete variable domain (other parts from reference TRBV19 and TRBJ2-1): DGGITQSPKYLFRKEGQNVTLSCEQNLNHDAMYWYRQDPGQGLRLIYYSQIVNDFQKGDIAEGYSVSREKKESFPLTVTSAQKNPTAFYLCASRGVGNEQFFGPGTRLTVL.

This clonotype was recorded a few times. The rearrangement joins TRBV20-1 to TRBJ2-1, with TRBD2 matching over 8 bases. CDR1 DFQATT and CDR2 SNEGSKA come from the germline V gene (reference sequence). Trimming cost V 4 bases and J 7 bases; bases outside gene matches: 3. The CDR3 runs to 12 residues. The CDR3 loop is CSAKAGGNEQFF. The CDR3, as DNA: TGCAGTGCTAAGGCGGGGGGTAATGAGCAGTTCTTC.

This clonotype was detected many times. The gene calls are TRBV7-3 and TRBJ2-2, with 11 bases identical to TRBD2. The CDR3 is made up of 17 amino acids. The V and J ends lost 5 bases and 3 bases, in that order; junction bases with no gene match: 8. CDR1 SGHTA and CDR2 FQGTGA come from the germline V gene. The CDR3 DNA follows: TGTGCCAGCAGCAAAACTAGCGGGGGTTTTGACACCGGGGAGCTGTTTTTT. It yields the protein CASSKTSGGFDTGELFF.